This T cell receptor (beta chain) came from a study of human T cells and chemical hapten exposure. The time point here: pre-sensitization, week 0. Stated treatment: therapeutic diphenylcyclopropenone sensitization with weekly scalp DPC. From whole blood left unfractionated, total RNA was extracted. TCRdb itself ran the RACE reads through MiXCR, one entry per CDR3 protein. Of about 30,000 distinct CDR3 sequences in the sample, around a tenth were seen once. This CDR3 contains 16 residues. The V gene end was trimmed by 4 bases and the J gene end by 0 bases; junction bases not matched to a gene: 5. Germline CDR1 SGHNT, CDR2 YYREEE (reference sequence). This clonotype was picked up many times.

V and J are TRBV5-4 and TRBJ1-5; 9 nucleotides align to TRBD1. This receptor was identified in a man in his fifties with alopecia areata. Some clones in this sample may be carry-over from other donors' samples. Sequencing was performed on whole blood, taken in connection with sensitization to the hapten diphenylcyclopropenone (DPC). CDR3 nucleotide sequence: TGTGCCAGCAGCATCCGACAGGGGGGTAGCAATCAGCCCCAGCATTTT. Its translation is CASSIRQGGSNQPQHF.